A single sample is the source of the 32 T cell receptor beta chains below, sequenced in a study of CD8+ T cells in alopecia areata. Described treatment: oral pan-JAK inhibitor, 5-10 mg twice daily. The authors extracted RNA and reverse transcribed it into cDNA as the sequencing template. Sequenced by immunoSEQ multiplex PCR; TCRdb stores in-frame clones only, minus some. The table shows roughly 210,000 clones, with approximately 45% occurring only once. The source was CD4+ T cells sorted from blood, collected between weeks 36 and 40, from a patient treated with tofacitinib. The receptors stem from a human donor with alopecia areata.

This chain uses TRBV27 with TRBJ2-6; possible D gene TRBD1, 6 bases. V shed 5 bases and J shed 0 bases, with 11 bases lying between them. The CDR3 has 16 amino acids. Per the germline V gene, CDR1 is MNHEY and CDR2 is SMNVEV (reference sequence). The CDR3 DNA reads TGTGCCAGCAGTAGCCAGGGGCTCTCTGGGGCCAACGTCCTGACTTTC. This encodes CASSSQGLSGANVLTF.

The CDR3 nucleotides are TGCAGCGCGGCCCGGACGGCCGATGAGCAGTTCTTC. This gives the protein CSAARTADEQFF. The rearrangement links TRBV29-1 to TRBJ2-1; D remains unclear. The CDR3 has 12 residues. Trimming stripped 7 bases from V and 8 bases from J, with 15 bases between. Per germline, CDR1 SQVTM and CDR2 ANQGSEA.

The V and J genes are TRBV15 and TRBJ2-1; D ambiguous. The CDR3 is 13 residues long. The germline V gene has CDR1 LNHNV and CDR2 YYDKDF (reference sequence). V dropped 4 bases and J dropped 10 bases, with 14 bases sitting between them. The CDR3 sequence is CATSTVGPGEQFF. In DNA, the CDR3 is TGTGCCACCAGCACCGTGGGCCCCGGCGAGCAGTTCTTC.

The chain joins TRBV29-1 to TRBJ2-5; D is perhaps TRBD1 (6 bases). The CDR3 totals 12 residues. The germline V gene encodes CDR1 SQVTM and CDR2 ANQGSEA. V lost 3 bases to trimming and J lost 1 base, with 6 bases between them. The DNA for the CDR3 is TGCAGCGTTGAGACAGGCCAAGAGACCCAGTACTTC. Its translation: CSVETGQETQYF.

The chain has TRBV28 and TRBJ2-7; unclear D gene. The length of the CDR3 is 12 residues. Trimming removed 10 bases at V and 0 bases at J, with 10 bases between. The germline CDR1 and CDR2 sequences are MDHEN and SYDVKM. In nucleotides, the CDR3 is TGTGCCACCGGGCGCCTCTCCTACGAGCAGTACTTC. It yields the protein CATGRLSYEQYF.

This clone was counted a few times. V gene TRBV5-1 combines with J gene TRBJ2-7; 7 positions agree with TRBD1. The CDR3 loop spans 15 amino acids. CDR1 is SGHRS and CDR2 is YFSETQ in the germline V gene. The junction had 9 bases not matched to a gene; V was cut back by 4 bases and J by 2 bases. CDR3 residues: CASSKGDSIPYEQYF. CDR3 DNA sequence: TGCGCCAGCAGCAAGGGGGACAGCATACCCTACGAGCAGTACTTC. Full variable domain (outside the CDR3, taken from reference TRBV5-1 and TRBJ2-7): KAGVTQTPRYLIKTRGQQVTLSCSPISGHRSVSWYQQTPGQGLQFLFEYFSETQRNKGNFPGRFSGRQFSNSRSEMNVSTLELGDSALYLCASSKGDSIPYEQYFGPGTRLTVT.

The count of this clone is one. The V gene is TRBV27, the J gene TRBJ2-1; 7 bases fit TRBD2. The CDR3 loop spans 9 amino acids. Germline values: CDR1 MNHEY, CDR2 SMNVEV (reference sequence). The CDR3 DNA sequence: TGTTCACGGGAGGATGAGCAGTTCTTC. The encoded protein is CSREDEQFF.

The J gene is TRBJ1-1, the V gene TRBV30; D not resolved. Per germline, CDR1 GTSNPN and CDR2 SVGIG (reference sequence). The ends were cut back, 5 bases at V and 0 bases at J, with 19 bases in the middle. The CDR3 loop spans 16 amino acids. This CDR3 is CAWGPRGRRMNTEAFF. The CDR3 DNA reads as TGTGCCTGGGGGCCTAGAGGACGGAGGATGAACACTGAAGCTTTCTTT.

The J gene is TRBJ1-2, the V gene TRBV29-1; TRBD1 aligns across 8 bases. The CDR3 loop spans 15 amino acids. Germline CDR1 and CDR2: SQVTM and ANQGSEA. V dropped 4 bases and J dropped 6; count of bases not matched to a gene: 13. The CDR3 loop is CSVGGRQGRKDGYTF. CDR3 bases: TGCAGCGTTGGTGGGAGACAGGGGCGTAAGGATGGCTACACCTTC.

V is TRBV5-1 and J is TRBJ2-1; unclear D gene. The CDR3 contains 11 residues. V dropped 0 bases and J dropped 13 bases, with 8 bases sitting between them. The V gene's germline CDR1 is SGHRS and CDR2 YFSETQ. The CDR3 DNA reads as TGCGCCAGCAGCTTGGACAACACCCAGTTCTTC. It encodes CASSLDNTQFF.

V usage is TRBV30 and J usage is TRBJ1-1, with 8 positions matching TRBD1. From germline, CDR1 is GTSNPN and CDR2 SVGIG (reference sequence). The junction had 17 bases not matched to a gene; V was cut back by 2 bases and J by 3 bases. CDR3 length: 18 amino acids. The CDR3 spells CAWSTGRDRLFGDTEAFF. For the CDR3, the DNA is TGTGCCTGGAGTACTGGCCGGGACAGGCTTTTCGGCGACACTGAAGCTTTCTTT.

This chain uses TRBV7-9 with TRBJ2-7; D is possibly TRBD2 (5 bases). The germline V and J ends were trimmed by 3 bases and 7 bases, with 16 bases remaining between them. CDR3 length equals 14 residues. Germline CDR1 and CDR2: SEHNR and FQNEAQ (reference sequence). The CDR3 DNA is TGTGCCAGCAGCTTCGCCTTTAGCGTAATGGAGCAGTACTTC. As protein: CASSFAFSVMEQYF.

This rearrangement joins TRBV11-2 to TRBJ2-3; a weak D match, TRBD2 (6 bases). Between the trimmed V and J ends, which lost 4 bases and 2 bases, there was a span of 16 bases. This CDR3 has 16 residues. CDR1 and CDR2 (germline): SGHAT, FQNNGV. The CDR3 nucleotides are TGTGCCAGCAGCTCCGCTGCCCTAGCGACCACAGATACGCAGTATTTT. It specifies CASSSAALATTDTQYF.

As concerns this clone: Other DNA sequences in this sample translate to the same CDR3. The chain links TRBV28 to TRBJ2-7; D is uncertain. Trimming removed 1 base at V and 0 bases at J, with 10 bases between. Germline CDR1 MDHEN, CDR2 SYDVKM. This CDR3 comprises 15 residues. The chain's CDR3 is CASSLSPRISYEQYF. The DNA for the CDR3 is TGTGCCAGCAGTTTATCTCCTAGGATCTCCTACGAGCAGTACTTC.

This clone has only a few counts. The chain employs TRBV14 and TRBJ1-6, with 7 bases fitting TRBD1. CDR3 length: 15 amino acids. V gave up 1 base and J gave up 9 bases; unmatched junction bases: 6. Germline V gene sequence: CDR1 SGHDN, CDR2 FVKESK. CDR3 in DNA: TGTGCCAGCAGCCAAGCACAGGGGAACTTTTCACCCCTCCACTTT. This translates into CASSQAQGNFSPLHF.

V usage is TRBV13 and J usage is TRBJ2-5; no clear D. Germline V gene data show CDR1 as PRHDT and CDR2 as FYEKMQ (reference sequence). This CDR3 contains 14 residues. V was shortened by 2 bases and J by 1 base, with 8 bases between the two germline ends. The CDR3 DNA reads TGTGCCAGCAGCTTATCCACCGGCCAAGAGACCCAGTACTTC. Protein: CASSLSTGQETQYF.

The chain links TRBV28 to TRBJ1-1, with TRBD1 matching over 7 bases. V trimming: 7 bases; J trimming: 11 bases; junction bases outside the gene matches: 10. This CDR3 comprises 12 residues. Looked up from germline, CDR1 is MDHEN and CDR2 is SYDVKM. CDR3 in amino acids: CASIKRGREAFF. The DNA for the CDR3 is TGTGCCAGCATTAAGAGGGGGCGAGAGGCTTTCTTT.

The rearrangement uses TRBV11-2 and TRBJ2-1; D possibly corresponds to TRBD1 (5 bases). V was clipped by 3 bases and J by 10 bases, with 13 bases between them. Germline CDR1 reads SGHAT; CDR2 reads FQNNGV. The CDR3 has 13 residues. CDR3 in DNA: TGTGCCAGCAGCTTCGGCCCCCAGGGAGAGCAGTTCTTC. Protein: CASSFGPQGEQFF.

The table lists this clone with a few counts. The chain links TRBV5-1 to TRBJ2-5; D possibly corresponds to TRBD2 (5 bases). From germline, CDR1 is SGHRS and CDR2 YFSETQ. Trimming took off 0 bases at V and 2 bases at J, with 8 bases between the two ends. This CDR3 region has 14 residues. CDR3 loop: CASSLERGQETQYF. In DNA, the CDR3 is TGCGCCAGCAGCTTGGAACGGGGACAAGAGACCCAGTACTTC. The variable domain in full, with the rest retrieved from reference TRBV5-1 and TRBJ2-5, is KAGVTQTPRYLIKTRGQQVTLSCSPISGHRSVSWYQQTPGQGLQFLFEYFSETQRNKGNFPGRFSGRQFSNSRSEMNVSTLELGDSALYLCASSLERGQETQYFGPGTRLLVL.

The table lists this clone with a few counts. The chain recombines TRBV5-1 with TRBJ2-2; D remains unclear. Trimming pared 0 bases from V and 7 bases from J, leaving 4 bases between. Per germline, CDR1 SGHRS and CDR2 YFSETQ. The CDR3 is made up of 12 amino acids. Here the CDR3 reads CASSLADGELFF. CDR3 DNA sequence: TGCGCCAGCAGCTTGGCCGACGGGGAGCTGTTTTTT.

This clone was detected once. The chain has TRBV5-1 and TRBJ2-2, with 9 bases that match TRBD2. V shed 4 bases and J 7 bases; nucleotides not matched to a gene: 11. The CDR3 length is 16 residues. CDR1 SGHRS and CDR2 YFSETQ come from the germline V gene. The CDR3 region is CASSTFLAGAVGELFF. In DNA form, the CDR3 reads TGCGCCAGCAGCACATTCTTAGCGGGAGCGGTCGGGGAGCTGTTTTTT.

The chain is built from TRBV14 and TRBJ2-3; D perhaps matches TRBD1 (5 bases). This CDR3 spans 17 amino acids. V lost 0 bases, J lost 2 bases, and 15 bases lay in between. CDR1 and CDR2 (germline): SGHDN, FVKESK. CDR3 DNA sequence: TGTGCCAGCAGCCAAGATTGGTGGGGCTCCGCCACAGATACGCAGTATTTT. Protein: CASSQDWWGSATDTQYF.

This clone was counted between two and nine times. The genes are TRBV7-8 and TRBJ1-1, with D uncertain. The CDR3 extends over 15 amino acids. In germline, CDR1 is SGHVS, CDR2 FQNEAQ. Deletions cut 2 bases from V and 4 bases from J, with 14 bases between. Here the CDR3 reads CASSLFSGSVTEAFF. CDR3 DNA sequence: TGTGCCAGCAGCTTATTTTCGGGTTCGGTCACTGAAGCTTTCTTT. Full variable domain (missing parts from reference TRBV7-8 and TRBJ1-1): GAGVSQSPRYKVAKRGQDVALRCDPISGHVSLFWYQQALGQGPEFLTYFQNEAQLDKSGLPSDRFFAERPEGSVSTLKIQRTQQEDSAVYLCASSLFSGSVTEAFFGQGTRLTVV.

V is TRBV5-4 and J is TRBJ2-3; possible D gene TRBD1, 6 bases. The V and J ends lost 0 bases and 4 bases respectively, with 9 bases between them. The CDR3 runs 14 residues. Looked up from germline, CDR1 is SGHNT and CDR2 is YYREEE (reference sequence). CDR3 amino acids: CASSLAGAADTQYF. CDR3 coding DNA: TGTGCCAGCAGCTTGGCAGGGGCGGCAGATACGCAGTATTTT.

This clone was seen a few times. The chain has TRBV29-1 and TRBJ2-3; D is undetermined. The CDR3 is 16 amino acids. The ends were cut back, 2 bases at V and 0 bases at J, with 15 bases in the middle. Germline CDR1 is SQVTM and CDR2 is ANQGSEA. CDR3 region: CSVEISARASTDTQYF. DNA for the CDR3: TGCAGCGTTGAAATCTCGGCTAGAGCTAGCACAGATACGCAGTATTTT.

This clone has only a few counts. The gene calls are TRBV5-1 and TRBJ1-1; D is uncertain. Germline CDR1 is SGHRS and CDR2 is YFSETQ. V was trimmed by 0 bases and J by 0 bases, leaving 12 bases between them. The CDR3 covers 16 residues. CDR3 in DNA: TGCGCCAGCAGCTTGGGGAGCTTATCGGTGAACACTGAAGCTTTCTTT. Encoded protein: CASSLGSLSVNTEAFF.

The chain is built from TRBV29-1 and TRBJ1-2, with D possibly matching TRBD1 (6 bases). Germline CDR1 and CDR2: SQVTM and ANQGSEA. CDR3 size: 12 residues. Trimming took off 7 bases at V and 8 bases at J, with 17 bases between the two ends. CDR3 sequence reads: CSAQGSLGGYTF. In DNA, the CDR3 is TGCAGCGCCCAGGGGTCCCTTGGAGGCTACACCTTC. Full variable domain (missing parts from reference TRBV29-1 and TRBJ1-2): SAVISQKPSRDICQRGTSLTIQCQVDSQVTMMFWYRQQPGQSLTLIATANQGSEATYESGFVIDKFPISRPNLTFSTLTVSNMSPEDSSIYLCSAQGSLGGYTFGSGTRLTVV.

This clone was seen only a few times. V is TRBV20-1 and J is TRBJ2-1; no clear D. Between the trimmed V and J ends, which lost 3 bases and 7 bases, there was a span of 4 bases. The germline gives CDR1 DFQATT, CDR2 SNEGSKA (reference sequence). This CDR3 spans 10 amino acids. In DNA, the CDR3 is TGCAGTGCTAGTAGGAATGAGCAGTTCTTC. It translates to CSASRNEQFF.

A remark on this clone: The sample carries other DNA sequences with the same CDR3. The CDR3: CASSLTRDNEQFF. CDR3 DNA: TGTGCCAGCAGCTTAACCAGGGACAATGAGCAGTTCTTC. The chain recombines TRBV7-3 with TRBJ2-1; D perhaps matches TRBD1 (5 bases). Germline CDR1 is SGHTA and CDR2 is FQGTGA. The length of the CDR3 is 13 residues. Trimming stripped 0 bases from V and 5 bases from J, with 5 bases between. Drawing the rest from reference TRBV7-3 and TRBJ2-1, the complete variable domain is GAGVSQTPSNKVTEKGKYVELRCDPISGHTALYWYRQSLGQGPEFLIYFQGTGAADDSGLPNDRFFAVRPEGSVSTLKIQRTERGDSAVYLCASSLTRDNEQFFGPGTRLTVL.

The sample holds a few counts of this clone. This sequence joins TRBV29-1 and TRBJ2-7, with a weak D call TRBD2 (5 bases). The germline CDR1 and CDR2 sequences are SQVTM and ANQGSEA. This CDR3 is 14 amino acids long. Trimming left V 4 bases short and J 2 bases short, with 15 bases between. The CDR3: CSVVTRGPPYEQYF. The CDR3 region has the DNA TGCAGCGTTGTAACTCGAGGGCCGCCCTACGAGCAGTACTTC.

This clone was picked up a small number of times. V usage is TRBV11-2 and J usage is TRBJ2-5; unclear D gene. V was clipped by 0 bases and J by 7 bases, with 12 bases between them. Looked up from germline, CDR1 is SGHAT and CDR2 is FQNNGV. There are 14 residues in the CDR3. In DNA form, the CDR3 reads TGTGCCAGCAGCTTAGATAGCCCGTCCGGGACCCAGTACTTC. This codes for CASSLDSPSGTQYF.

The chain employs TRBV7-9 and TRBJ2-3; D may be TRBD1 (6 bases). The germline V gene has CDR1 SEHNR and CDR2 FQNEAQ (reference sequence). The CDR3 contains 12 residues. Deletions cut 7 bases from V and 5 bases from J, with 10 bases between. The CDR3, as DNA: TGTGCCAGCACAGGGGCTGGAGATACGCAGTATTTT. Its translation: CASTGAGDTQYF.